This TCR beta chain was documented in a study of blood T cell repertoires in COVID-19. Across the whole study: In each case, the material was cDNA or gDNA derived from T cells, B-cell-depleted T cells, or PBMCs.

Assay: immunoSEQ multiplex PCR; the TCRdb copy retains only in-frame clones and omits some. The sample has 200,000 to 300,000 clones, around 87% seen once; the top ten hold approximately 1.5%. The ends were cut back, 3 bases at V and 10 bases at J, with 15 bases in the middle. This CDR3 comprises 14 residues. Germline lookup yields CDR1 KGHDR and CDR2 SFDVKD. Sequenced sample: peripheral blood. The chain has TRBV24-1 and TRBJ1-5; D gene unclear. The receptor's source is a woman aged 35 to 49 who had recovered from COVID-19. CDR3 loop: CATSDNRRSVPQHF. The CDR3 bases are TGTGCCACCAGTGATAACCGTAGGAGTGTCCCCCAGCATTTT.